This T cell receptor (beta chain) was sequenced during a study of radiotherapy plus CTLA-4 blockade in lung cancer. Study information: With approximately 33% of patients having disease control, objective responses were seen in about 19%. Study outcomes and limitations: It was early blood T cell clone dynamics, with interferon-beta, that reportedly best predicted response. Tumor-origin TCR clones grew in blood after radiotherapy plus ipilimumab.

Regarding this clone: The target antigen is unknown. Relative to the germline gene, one junction end is altered; a read error may explain this.

Focal radiation with ipilimumab CTLA-4 blockade was given to patients with chemo-refractory metastatic non-small-cell lung cancer. Libraries were prepared by immunoSEQ multiplex PCR; TCRdb keeps only in-frame clonotypes and omits some of them. The sample includes about 25,000 clones, less than 80% seen only once; the top ten take about 3%. The CDR3 spans 16 residues. Germline CDR1 and CDR2: SGHRS and YFSETQ. This TCR derives from a human donor with non-small cell lung cancer whose response to radiotherapy plus ipilimumab could not be evaluated. Sequenced material: peripheral blood, taken from a patient treated with radiotherapy plus ipilimumab. The genes are TRBV5-1 and TRBJ2-2, with TRBD2 as a possible D gene (5 bases). CDR3 sequence reads: CASSLAIGWNPGELFF. The CDR3 region has the DNA TGCGCCAGCAGCTTGGCGATAGGGTGGAACCCCGGGGAGCTATTTTTT.